These T cell receptor beta chains were read from a single sample in a study of blood T cell repertoires in COVID-19. Clones were sequenced by immunoSEQ multiplex PCR, and TCRdb holds only the in-frame ones, with some missing. The repertoire holds about 49,000 clones, with around 81% as singletons. Material: peripheral blood. Every receptor here comes from an elderly woman with COVID-19, enrolled during active disease. The CDR3 runs from the conserved cysteine through the conserved F or W. A D gene is named only where the DNA matches it firmly. For some rows the clone size is stated as once, few or many, or as a class when expanded; others skip it.

>TRBV6-5|-|TRBD1|TRBJ1-1
TGTGCCAGCAGTTCGGGACAGGAAGCTTTCTTT
CASSSGQEAFF
>TRBV5-1|-|TRBD1|TRBJ1-1
TGCGCCAGCACCATCTCCGGGACAGAGAACACTGAAGCTTTCTTT
CASTISGTENTEAFF
>TRBV25-1|few|TRBD2|TRBJ2-1
TGTGCCAGCTCCCGAATTACTAGCGGCTCCTACAATGAGCAGTTCTTC
CASSRITSGSYNEQFF
>TRBV28|-|-|TRBJ1-6
TGTGCCAGCACTCTAGGGGCTATGGGGAATTCACCCCTCCACTTT
CASTLGAMGNSPLHF
>TRBV27|-|-|TRBJ2-7
TGTGCCAGCACCCGGGACTGGAACTCCTACGAGCAGTACTTC
CASTRDWNSYEQYF
>TRBV30|-|-|TRBJ2-2
TGTGCCTGGAGCCGCGGGACGAACACCGGGGAGCTGTTTTTT
CAWSRGTNTGELFF
>TRBV19|-|-|TRBJ1-5
TGTGCCAGTAGTACGGGAGTGGGCAATCAGCCCCAGCATTTT
CASSTGVGNQPQHF
>TRBV5-1|-|-|TRBJ2-5
TGCGCCAGCAGCTTGGGAGAGAGGGAGACCCAGTACTTC
CASSLGERETQYF
>TRBV16|few|-|TRBJ1-1
TGTGCCAGCAGCCTCTCGGGTAGTTGGAACACTGAAGCTTTCTTT
CASSLSGSWNTEAFF
>TRBV6-2/TRBV6-3|once|TRBD1|TRBJ1-2
TGTGCCAGCAGTACCAAGACAGGGGGCGGATACTATGGCTACACCTTC
CASSTKTGGGYYGYTF
>TRBV7-3|-|-|TRBJ2-1
TGTGCCAGCAGCTTAACTGACAGCTCCTACAATGAGCAGTTCTTC
CASSLTDSSYNEQFF
>TRBV6-5|-|-|TRBJ2-3
TGTGCCAGCTACATCCCCGGGCCAGGGGAAGATACGCAGTATTTT
CASYIPGPGEDTQYF
>TRBV28|-|-|TRBJ2-7
TGTGCCAGCAGTCCCCCGGGGGAGCAGTACTTC
CASSPPGEQYF
>TRBV5-6|-|-|TRBJ1-2
TGTGCCAGCAGCCCGACAGACATCTATGGCTACACCTTC
CASSPTDIYGYTF
>TRBV4-2|-|-|TRBJ2-4
TGTGCCAGCAGCCCCGATCTCACCGGACAGAAAACGCTACTAGCCAAAAACATTCAGTACTTC
CASSPDLTGQKTLLAKNIQYF
>TRBV5-1|-|TRBD1|TRBJ1-3
TGCGCCAGCAGCCCTCAGGGGGGCACCATATATTTT
CASSPQGGTIYF
>TRBV28|-|-|TRBJ1-5
TGTGCCAGCACCAAACAGGGTAATCAGCCCCAGCATTTT
CASTKQGNQPQHF
>TRBV5-6|once|-|TRBJ2-1
TGTGCCAGCAGCCTGGGACGGAGCTACAATGAGCAGTTCTTC
CASSLGRSYNEQFF
>TRBV3-1/TRBV3-2|-|-|TRBJ2-5
TGTGCCAGCAGCCCACTCGCTAGGAAAGAGACCCAGTACTTC
CASSPLARKETQYF
>TRBV9|-|-|TRBJ2-3
TGTGCCAGCAAGGGAGAGGACTTCAGCACAGATACGCAGTATTTT
CASKGEDFSTDTQYF
>TRBV5-1|-|TRBD2|TRBJ2-1
TGCGCCAGCAGCCTAAGGACTAGTTACAATGAGCAGTTCTTC
CASSLRTSYNEQFF
>TRBV10-1|-|TRBD1|TRBJ2-7
TGCGCCAGCAGTCCCGGACAGGCGGACGACGAGCAGTACTTC
CASSPGQADDEQYF
>TRBV18|-|TRBD1|TRBJ2-1
TGTGCCAGCTCACTCGACAGGGTTAATGAGCAGTTCTTC
CASSLDRVNEQFF